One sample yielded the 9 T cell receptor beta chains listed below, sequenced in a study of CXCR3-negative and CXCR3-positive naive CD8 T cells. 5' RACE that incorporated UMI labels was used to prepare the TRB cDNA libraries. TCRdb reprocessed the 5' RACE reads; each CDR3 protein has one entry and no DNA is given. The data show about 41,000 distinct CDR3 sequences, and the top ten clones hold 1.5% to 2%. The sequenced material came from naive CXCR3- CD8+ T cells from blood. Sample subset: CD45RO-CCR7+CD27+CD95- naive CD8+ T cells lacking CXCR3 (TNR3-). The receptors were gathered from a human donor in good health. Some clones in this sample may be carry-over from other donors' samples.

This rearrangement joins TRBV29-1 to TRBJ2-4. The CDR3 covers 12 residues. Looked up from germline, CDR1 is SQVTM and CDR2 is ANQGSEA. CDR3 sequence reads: CSVQGSKNIQYF.

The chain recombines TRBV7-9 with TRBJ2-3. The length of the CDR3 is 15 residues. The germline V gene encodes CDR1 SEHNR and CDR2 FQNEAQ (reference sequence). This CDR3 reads CASSLEDVGSDTQYF.

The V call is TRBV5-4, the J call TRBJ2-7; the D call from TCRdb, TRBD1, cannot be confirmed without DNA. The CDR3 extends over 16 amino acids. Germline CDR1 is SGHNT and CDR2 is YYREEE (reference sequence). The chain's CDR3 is CASSLSTGLLSYEQYF.

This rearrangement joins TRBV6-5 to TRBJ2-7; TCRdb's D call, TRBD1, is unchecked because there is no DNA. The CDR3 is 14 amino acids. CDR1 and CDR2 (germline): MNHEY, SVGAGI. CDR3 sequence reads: CASSSRDRGYEQYF.

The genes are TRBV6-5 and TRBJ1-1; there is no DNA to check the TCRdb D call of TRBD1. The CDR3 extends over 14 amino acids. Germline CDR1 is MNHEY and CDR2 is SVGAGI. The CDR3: CASSYLPGYTEAFF.

CDR3 residues: CASSPTWVEQYF. The chain recombines TRBV7-9 with TRBJ2-7. This CDR3 is built from 12 residues. Germline CDR1 SEHNR, CDR2 FQNEAQ (reference sequence).

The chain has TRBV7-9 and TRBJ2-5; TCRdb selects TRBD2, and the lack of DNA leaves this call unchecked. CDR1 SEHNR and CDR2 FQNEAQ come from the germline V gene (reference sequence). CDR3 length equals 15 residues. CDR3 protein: CASSQLEPTKETQYF.

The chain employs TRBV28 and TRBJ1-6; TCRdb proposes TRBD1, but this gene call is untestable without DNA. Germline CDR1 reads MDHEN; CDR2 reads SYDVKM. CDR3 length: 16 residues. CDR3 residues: CASSLFGDRGDSPLHF.

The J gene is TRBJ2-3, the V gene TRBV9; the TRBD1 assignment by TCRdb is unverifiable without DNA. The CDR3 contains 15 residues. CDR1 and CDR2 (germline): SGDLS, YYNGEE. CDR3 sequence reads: CASSVEGRLADTQYF.